The source of this TCR beta chain is a study of neurological immune-mediated disorders. The cDNA came from 5'RACE with 10-nucleotide random UMIs. One entry per CDR3 protein results from TCRdb running MiXCR on the 5' RACE reads. The table includes 100,000 to 150,000 distinct CDR3 sequences, approximately 3.2% detected once. Study-level points and caveats: One related-CDR3 cluster, identified by phylogenetic grouping, held the repertoires of 18 of 34 multiple sclerosis patients and was a possible signature. The multiple sclerosis repertoire cluster had no clinical or MRI correlate.

CDR1 KGHSH and CDR2 LQKENI come from the germline V gene. This CDR3 contains 15 residues. The unsorted libraries were produced from 2 million PBMCs held at -80 C. There are many counts of this clonotype. Its antigen is unidentified. Compared with germline, one end of the junction differs, possibly owing to a read error. The sequenced sample was PBMCs. The chain has TRBV18 and TRBJ1-1; 8 bases are a match to TRBD1. This receptor was obtained from a woman aged 30 to 39 with multiple sclerosis. The CDR3 sequence: CASSPPTGEYTEAFF. Written as DNA, the CDR3 is TGTGCCAGCTCCCCACCGACAGGGGAATACACTGAAGCTTTCTTT. Supplemented by reference TRBV18 and TRBJ1-1, the full variable domain reads NAGVMQNPRHLVRRRGQEARLRCSPMKGHSHVYWYRQLPEEGLKFMVYLQKENIIDESGMPKERFSAEFPKEGPSILRIQQVVRGDSAAYFCASSPPTGEYTEAFFGQGTRLTVV.